The rows below give T cell receptor beta chains drawn from one sample of a study of blood T cell repertoires in COVID-19. Sequencing used immunoSEQ multiplex PCR; TCRdb keeps in-frame clones, though not all of them. The data contain about 400,000 clones, 88% of them singletons. Sequencing used PBMCs or T cells enriched from blood (not recorded which). These receptors were collected from a woman between 40 and 55 years old with acute COVID-19. The CDR3 runs from the conserved cysteine through the conserved F or W. The D gene is left open where the match is weak. Clone size, where shown, is once, few, many, or a class for clones that have expanded.

V gene	clone size	D gene	J gene	CDR3 DNA	CDR3 protein
TRBV9	few	TRBD1	TRBJ1-2	TGTGCCAGCAGCCCACGACAGGGATACTATGGCTACACCTTC	CASSPRQGYYGYTF
TRBV30	-	-	TRBJ1-2	TGTGCCTGGAGTGTAAAGGGGGTGAAGAACTATGGCTACACCTTC	CAWSVKGVKNYGYTF
TRBV6-5	-	TRBD1	TRBJ2-1	TGTGCCAGCAACAGACAGGGCTACTACAATGAGCAGTTCTTC	CASNRQGYYNEQFF
TRBV5-5	-	TRBD1	TRBJ2-5	TGTGCCAGCAGCTTGGCCTTACAGGGGCTAGGTGAGACCCAGTACTTC	CASSLALQGLGETQYF
TRBV7-8	-	TRBD1	TRBJ2-5	TGTGCCAGCAGCTCCGGACAGGGGTTGCCAGAGACCCAGTACTTC	CASSSGQGLPETQYF
TRBV3-1/TRBV3-2	-	-	TRBJ1-2	TGTGCCAGCAGCCAAGGTCGGACAGAAAGTGGCTACACCTTC	CASSQGRTESGYTF
TRBV29-1	-	-	TRBJ1-1	TGCAGCGTTCGATGGGGGCAAACTGAAGCTTTCTTT	CSVRWGQTEAFF
TRBV29-1	-	TRBD2	TRBJ2-3	TGCAGCGTCCGGACTAGCGGAATTGATACGCAGTATTTT	CSVRTSGIDTQYF
TRBV18	-	-	TRBJ1-3	TGTGCCAGCTCAACCAATCTTGGGACTACTGGAAACACCATATATTTT	CASSTNLGTTGNTIYF
TRBV27	-	-	TRBJ2-7	TGTGCCAGCAGTAGGTACCGACACTACGAGCAGTACTTC	CASSRYRHYEQYF
TRBV2	few	-	TRBJ2-7	TGTGCCAGCAGGGACAACTCCTACGAGCAGTACTTC	CASRDNSYEQYF
TRBV3-1/TRBV3-2	-	TRBD2	TRBJ2-5	TGTGCCAGCAGCCTCTCTAGCGGGGGGGCAGAGACCCAGTACTTC	CASSLSSGGAETQYF
TRBV10-2	-	TRBD1	TRBJ2-7	TGCGCCAGTGAACCAGGACAGGGGTCCTACGAGCAGTACTTC	CASEPGQGSYEQYF
TRBV7-2	-	-	TRBJ1-2	TGTGCCAGCAGCCCACCCGGACAGTTTAACTATGGCTACACCTTC	CASSPPGQFNYGYTF
TRBV5-4	-	-	TRBJ1-1	TGTGCCAGCAGCACAGGGACCATGAACACTGAAGCTTTCTTT	CASSTGTMNTEAFF
TRBV7-9	once	-	TRBJ2-7	TGTGCCAGCAGCGAGGCAGCCTCTTCCTACGAGCAGTACTTC	CASSEAASSYEQYF
TRBV7-8	-	TRBD1	TRBJ1-2	TGTGCCAGCAGCTTAGGTCCTAGGACAGGGCAAGGGTATGGCTACACCTTC	CASSLGPRTGQGYGYTF
TRBV4-2	once	-	TRBJ2-1	TGTGCCAGCAGCCAAGAGGGGGGTCAGTACAATGAGCAGTTCTTC	CASSQEGGQYNEQFF
TRBV3-1/TRBV3-2	-	-	TRBJ1-1	TGTGCCAGCAGCCACCTGTCGGACACTGAAGCTTTCTTT	CASSHLSDTEAFF
TRBV2	few	TRBD1	TRBJ1-5	TGTGCCAGCAGTCCTGACAGGGGGGGCGGACAGCCCCAGCATTTT	CASSPDRGGGQPQHF
TRBV5-4	-	TRBD1	TRBJ2-5	TGTGCCAGCAGCCCGGGACAGCAGGAGACCCAGTACTTC	CASSPGQQETQYF
TRBV7-9	-	TRBD2	TRBJ2-1	TGTGCCAGCAGCCGACGGACTAGCGGGGGTAGAAGCTCCTACAATGAGCAGTTCTTC	CASSRRTSGGRSSYNEQFF
TRBV19	-	-	TRBJ2-3	TGTGCCAGTAGTATAGGGGGAGGACCAGATACGCAGTATTTT	CASSIGGGPDTQYF
TRBV2	-	TRBD1	TRBJ1-1	TGTGCCGAAGACAGGGTCTTGAACACTGAAGCTTTCTTT	CAEDRVLNTEAFF